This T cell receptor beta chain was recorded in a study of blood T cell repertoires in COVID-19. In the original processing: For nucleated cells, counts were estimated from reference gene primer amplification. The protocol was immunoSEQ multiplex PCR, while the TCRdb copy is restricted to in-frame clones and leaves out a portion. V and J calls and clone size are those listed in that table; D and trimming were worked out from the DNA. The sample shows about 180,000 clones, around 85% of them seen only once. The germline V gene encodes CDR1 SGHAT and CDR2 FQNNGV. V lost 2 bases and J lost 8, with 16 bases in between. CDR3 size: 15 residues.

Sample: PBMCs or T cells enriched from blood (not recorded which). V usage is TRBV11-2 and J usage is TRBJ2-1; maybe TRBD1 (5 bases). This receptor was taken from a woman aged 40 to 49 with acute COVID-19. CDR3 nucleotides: TGTGCCAGCAGCTTAATTCGACCATCCAGGGATGAGCAGTTCTTC. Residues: CASSLIRPSRDEQFF.